This T cell receptor beta chain was recovered during a study of cytomegalovirus exposure and HLA in healthy donors. Background on the study: Out of 180 million or so T cells, an earlier analysis found fewer than 140 million unique TCR beta sequences in total. Researchers found that less than 90% of some 400 genotyped donors fell within the Caucasian-associated ancestry cluster.

About this clone: What it recognizes is unknown.

Use of 60 Vbeta and 13 Jbeta primers characterized the PCR. Generated by immunoSEQ multiplex PCR, the TCRdb table keeps only in-frame clones and is missing some. The sample carries about 160,000 clones, 65% to 80% recorded once. Study-wide findings and caveats: In a later analysis, HLA-associated TCR beta chains were more clonally expanded than equally common others.

Germline CDR1 reads LNHDA; CDR2 reads SQIVND (reference sequence). Trimming took 1 base from V and 3 from J, leaving 9 bases between them. The CDR3 consists of 14 residues. This clonotype was sampled from a female donor in good health and CMV-seronegative. This chain joins TRBV19 and TRBJ2-5, with a tentative D call TRBD1 (6 bases). The sample taken for sequencing was PBMCs. CDR3 DNA: TGTGCCAGTAGTATAGTGGGGGACAAAGAGACCCAGTACTTC. Its protein is CASSIVGDKETQYF.